The 9 T cell receptor beta chains below all came from one sample that was sequenced in a study of cytomegalovirus exposure and HLA in healthy donors. Vbeta (60) and Jbeta (13) primers were used in the PCR. Profiled with immunoSEQ multiplex PCR; TCRdb holds only in-frame clones, not every one. The profile shows 180,000 or so clones, around three quarters of them singletons. Sequencing was performed on PBMCs. The receptors shown here come from a woman aged 45 to 65 in good health and CMV-seronegative.

The chain uses TRBV7-2 and TRBJ2-5, with 9 nucleotides matching TRBD1. CDR1 is SGHTA and CDR2 is FQGNSA in the germline V gene. The CDR3 length is 14 residues. Germline trimming cut 5 bases from V and 4 bases from J; bases unmatched to any gene: 5. Here the CDR3 reads CASSPSTGGETQYF. The CDR3 DNA reads as TGTGCCAGCAGCCCCTCGACAGGGGGAGAGACCCAGTACTTC.

The chain is built from TRBV28 and TRBJ1-2; TRBD1 is a possible D gene (6 bases). V was cut by 1 base and J by 8 bases, with 11 bases left in between. This CDR3 comprises 13 residues. Per germline, CDR1 MDHEN and CDR2 SYDVKM. This CDR3 is CASSLSGGGGYTF. The DNA of the CDR3 is TGTGCCAGCAGTTTATCGGGGGGCGGGGGCTACACCTTC.

As concerns this clone: One end of the junction is discordant with germline, which a read error may explain. J is TRBJ1-4 and V is TRBV7-6; weak D call: TRBD1 (5 bases). Germline assignment: CDR1 SGHVS and CDR2 FNYEAQ. The CDR3 length is 16 residues. In DNA form, the CDR3 reads TGTGTCAGCAGCCCCTTCGGCACAGGCGTTAATGAAAAACTGTTTTTT. It codes for CVSSPFGTGVNEKLFF.

The genes are TRBV28 and TRBJ2-7, with D possibly being TRBD1 (5 bases). Germline V lookup: CDR1 MDHEN, CDR2 SYDVKM. The CDR3 has 13 residues. The V end lost 2 bases, the J end lost 6 bases, and 11 bases lay between the germline ends. CDR3 DNA: TGTGCCAGCAGTTTAGGCAGGGTGGCCGAGCAGTACTTC. Translating gives CASSLGRVAEQYF.

This clone was counted once. This CDR3 is CASSEGQGADTQYF. The CDR3 coding sequence is TGTGCCAGCAGTGAAGGGCAGGGGGCAGATACGCAGTATTTT. This chain joins TRBV6-1 and TRBJ2-3, with 7 bases aligning to TRBD1. The CDR3 has 14 residues. The germline V gene encodes CDR1 MNHNS and CDR2 SASEGT. Unmatched junction bases numbered 2, after V lost 1 base and J lost 4 bases.

The chain is built from TRBV7-6 and TRBJ2-3, with 9 bases matching TRBD1. This CDR3 is 15 amino acids long. The ends lost 1 base at V and 3 bases at J; junction bases unmatched: 2. Germline-derived CDR1 and CDR2 are SGHVS and FNYEAQ. The CDR3 DNA reads as TGTGCCAGCAGCTTAGGGACAGGGGTTACAGATACGCAGTATTTT. Protein: CASSLGTGVTDTQYF.

This clone was counted between two and nine times. The V call is TRBV28, the J call TRBJ1-5; tentative D call: TRBD1 (5 bases). Deletions cut 6 bases from V and 3 bases from J, with 12 bases between. CDR1 is MDHEN and CDR2 is SYDVKM in the germline V gene. This CDR3 has 14 amino acids. The CDR3 bases are TGTGCCAGCAGGAGCGACAGTTTCAATCAGCCCCAGCATTTT. Its protein product is CASRSDSFNQPQHF.

This clone was recorded a few times. The rearrangement uses TRBV2 and TRBJ2-1; D remains unclear. The V gene's germline CDR1 is SNHLY and CDR2 FYNNEI. This CDR3 region has 15 residues. V lost 2 bases and J lost 0, with 8 bases in between. The CDR3 nucleotides read TGTGCCAGCAGTGAACGGTCCCGCTCCTACAATGAGCAGTTCTTC. Its translation is CASSERSRSYNEQFF.

This clone has more than one count but fewer than ten. The rearrangement links TRBV7-2 to TRBJ1-1; tentatively, D is TRBD1 (5 bases). Germline V lookup: CDR1 SGHTA, CDR2 FQGNSA. The V and J ends lost 2 bases and 0 bases respectively, with 13 bases between them. The CDR3 length is 16 residues. DNA for the CDR3: TGTGCCAGCAGCTTACAGGGTTCCCCTATGAACACTGAAGCTTTCTTT. Translated, it gives CASSLQGSPMNTEAFF.